These T cell receptor beta chains were read from a single sample in a study of CD8 T cells in Susac syndrome. TCRdb redid the calling of the immunoSEQ multiplex PCR reads with MiXCR, one entry per CDR3 protein. The sample records a few hundred thousand distinct CDR3 sequences, about 94% being singletons. The sequencing sample was made of CD8+ T cells from PBMCs. The receptors were gathered from a human donor with multiple sclerosis. CDR3s include the opening cysteine and the closing phenylalanine or tryptophan. D genes are given only for firm matches. Size values are once, few and many counts, or a class for expanded clones, and some rows have none.

size	V	D	J	DNA	CDR3
NA	TRBV29-1	TRBD1	TRBJ1-4	TGCAGCGCCCGGACAGGGGGCGGTACGAGGGGAAAACTGTTTTTT	CSARTGGGTRGKLFF
NA	TRBV12-5	NA	TRBJ2-7	TGTGCTAGCGCCCAGTCTGAAGGGTTCTACTACGAGCAGTACTTC	CASAQSEGFYYEQYF
few	TRBV3-1	TRBD2	TRBJ2-7	TGTGCCAGCAGCCGGACTAGCGGACCCTACGAGCAGTACTTC	CASSRTSGPYEQYF
NA	TRBV9	NA	TRBJ2-1	TGTGCCAGCAGCGCGGACCCTCTTGATGAGCAGTTCTTC	CASSADPLDEQFF
NA	TRBV30	TRBD1	TRBJ2-1	TGTGCCTGGTCCCCCCCCCGGGACAGGGCTGGTGAGCAGTTCTTC	CAWSPPRDRAGEQFF
NA	TRBV11-2	NA	TRBJ2-7	TGTGCCAGCAGCTTAGATCCGGGGGTTTCCTACGAGCAGTACTTC	CASSLDPGVSYEQYF
NA	TRBV11-1	NA	TRBJ2-2	TGTGCCAGCAGCACTTCCCTCAAGGGACAGACGACTAGCCCCTCGGGCGGGGAGCTGTTTTTT	CASSTSLKGQTTSPSGGELFF
NA	TRBV27	NA	TRBJ1-1	TGTGCCAGCATCCCGGTTGGGGGTGGGGTCACTGAAGCTTTCTTT	CASIPVGGGVTEAFF
few	TRBV14	NA	TRBJ2-1	TGTGCCAGCAGCCAACTCGGATTCAATGAGCAGTTCTTC	CASSQLGFNEQFF
NA	TRBV15	NA	TRBJ2-5	TGTGCCACCAGCAGAGTCAGGCAAGAGACCCAGTACTTC	CATSRVRQETQYF
NA	TRBV2	NA	TRBJ1-1	TGTGCCAGCAGTCTATACGGGACCGCGGGCACTGAAGCTTTCTTT	CASSLYGTAGTEAFF
once	TRBV2	NA	TRBJ1-6	TGTGCCAGCAGTGTTGACTTGAATTCACCCCTCCACTTT	CASSVDLNSPLHF
NA	TRBV7-9	NA	TRBJ2-7	TGTGCCAGCAGCCCCGGACTAGAGCAGTACTTC	CASSPGLEQYF
NA	TRBV19	NA	TRBJ1-5	TGTGCCAGTAGTTTGGGGTTTGGAAGCAATCAGCCCCAGCATTTT	CASSLGFGSNQPQHF
NA	TRBV19	TRBD1	TRBJ2-5	TGTGCCAGTGGACAGGGGAATTACCAAGAGACCCAGTACTTC	CASGQGNYQETQYF
NA	TRBV19	NA	TRBJ1-5	TGTGCCAGTAGTATTGCGTATAGCAATCAGCCCCAGCATTTT	CASSIAYSNQPQHF
NA	TRBV20-1	NA	TRBJ1-5	TGCAGTGCTGTAGGGACTCCCGGTCTCGGCAATCAGCCCCAGCATTTT	CSAVGTPGLGNQPQHF
NA	TRBV2	NA	TRBJ1-2	TGTGCCAGCACGGGACCTAACTATGGCTACACCTTC	CASTGPNYGYTF
NA	TRBV6-2/TRBV6-3	NA	TRBJ1-1	TGTGCCAGCAGTCCTTCGACAGTAGAAGGCACTGAAGCTTTCTTT	CASSPSTVEGTEAFF
NA	TRBV7-9	NA	TRBJ1-1	TGTGCCAGCAGCCCTGGTGGGGGGAGGGTTCACTCTGAAGCTTTCTTT	CASSPGGGRVHSEAFF
NA	TRBV5-1	NA	TRBJ1-2	TGCGCCAGCAGCTTCTTGGGTGGCTACACCTTC	CASSFLGGYTF
NA	TRBV4-3	TRBD2	TRBJ2-1	TGCGCCAGCAGCCAAGGGACTAGCGGGAGCGATGAGCAGTTCTTC	CASSQGTSGSDEQFF
NA	TRBV2	TRBD2	TRBJ2-1	TGTGCCAGCAGTGATAGCGGGACTGACTCCTACAATGAGCAGTTCTTC	CASSDSGTDSYNEQFF
NA	TRBV7-3	NA	TRBJ2-7	TGTGCCAGCAGCCCGACGGCCGGAACCTACGAGCAGTACTTC	CASSPTAGTYEQYF
NA	TRBV18	TRBD1	TRBJ2-1	TGTGCCAGCTCACCCCCGGACAGGACCCTCGACAATGAGCAGTTCTTC	CASSPPDRTLDNEQFF
NA	TRBV7-8	TRBD1	TRBJ1-6	TGTGCCAGCAGCTTAGCGCTAGACAGGGGGATAGGAGAGGGAAGTTCACCCCTCCACTTT	CASSLALDRGIGEGSSPLHF
NA	TRBV9	NA	TRBJ2-1	TGTGCCAGCAGCGTAGTGGGATGGGGCAATGAGCAGTTCTTC	CASSVVGWGNEQFF
once	TRBV12-5	NA	TRBJ2-7	TGTGCTAGTGGTTTACAGGGCTACGAGCAGTACTTC	CASGLQGYEQYF
NA	TRBV20-1	NA	TRBJ2-4	TGCAGTGCTAGAGACGGTGCGCGGGGTACTGGGAACAAAAACATTCAGTACTTC	CSARDGARGTGNKNIQYF
NA	TRBV11-1	NA	TRBJ1-2	TGTGCCAGCAGTTCCGCAGGGGACGGCTACACCTTC	CASSSAGDGYTF
once	TRBV5-1	TRBD1	TRBJ2-2	TGCGCCAGCAGCCCCCCGGACAGGGCGAACACCGGGGAGCTGTTTTTT	CASSPPDRANTGELFF
NA	TRBV12-3/TRBV12-4	NA	TRBJ1-2	TGTGCCAGCAGTTCCCTACTTTCATTGGGACCCTATGGCTACACCTTC	CASSSLLSLGPYGYTF
NA	TRBV5-4	TRBD1	TRBJ2-7	TGTGCCAGCAGCTTGGCCCCCAGGGGGCACACCTACGAGCAGTACTTC	CASSLAPRGHTYEQYF
NA	TRBV27	NA	TRBJ2-6	TGTGCCAGCAGCTTGGGGACCCCTCTTGGGGCCAACGTCCTGACTTTC	CASSLGTPLGANVLTF
once	TRBV9	NA	TRBJ2-3	TGTGCCAGCAGTAGAGACGGAGATACAGATACGCAGTATTTT	CASSRDGDTDTQYF
NA	TRBV9	NA	TRBJ1-1	TGTGCCAGCAGCGCCCTTGAAATGCGAGGCACTGAAGCTTTCTTT	CASSALEMRGTEAFF